This T cell receptor (beta chain) was retrieved from a study of OX40 agonist ivuxolimab in advanced cancers. Context from the whole study: Ivuxolimab was an agonistic, fully human IgG2 monoclonal antibody directed against OX40 (CD134), a costimulatory receptor. Three dose-escalation patients achieved partial responses, one with hepatocellular carcinoma and two with cutaneous melanoma. A male proportion of about 79% and a mean age of 60 years, ranging from roughly 23 to 79, were recorded for the dose-escalation cohort. Patients were allowed to have had prior anti-PD-1, anti-PD-L1 or anti-CTLA-4 therapy, and more than 35% of the dose-escalation patients had been treated with checkpoint inhibitors. Intravenous ivuxolimab was administered to patients every 2 weeks at six dose levels: 0.01, 0.1, 0.3, 1.5, 3 and 10 mg/kg. Of the roughly 52 dose-escalation patients, hepatocellular carcinoma was present in 19, melanoma in approximately 15, renal cell carcinoma in 9 and head and neck cancer in 9. The purpose of peripheral TCRbeta sequencing was to test whether ivuxolimab changed TCR sequence diversity and led to clonal T-cell expansion. The paper covers the monotherapy dose-escalation part of the phase I ivuxolimab trial, which included N of about 50 patients. Study-level results and caveats: At doses of 0.1 to 3.0 mg/kg, clonal expansion of both CD4+ and CD8+ T cells in blood was seen between baseline and week 6. In partial responders in the 0.1-3.0 mg/kg groups, normalized peripheral clonal expansion was found to be among the lowest, especially among CD8+ T cells. On average, CD8+ T cells showed more expanded clones than CD4+ T cells after ivuxolimab. Low levels of normalized T-cell clonal expansion were also seen in some nonresponding patients. Antigen specificity was not determined for the clonally expanded peripheral T cells.

As regards this clone: The specificity of this receptor is unknown. Per-base quality was not reported, and no clone a single base away is much larger than it.

Patients with a history of autoimmune disease or receiving systemic immunosuppression were excluded from the trial. In every dose cohort, peripheral blood was drawn for TCR sequencing at baseline, cycle 4 day 1, and cycle 7 day 1. The samples were drawn from a first-in-human, open-label, multicenter phase I dose-escalation trial of ivuxolimab. Adults with locally advanced or metastatic head and neck squamous cell, hepatocellular, melanoma or renal cell carcinoma were enrolled in the trial. Before TCR sequencing, CD4+ and CD8+ T cells were separately sorted from peripheral blood. Genomic DNA was isolated from the sorted cells so that the TCRbeta CDR3 region could be sequenced. TCRbeta CDR3 regions were sequenced using the immunoSEQ Assay. The table was pulled from immuneACCESS by TCRdb, which kept in-frame rearrangements only. Such tables lose some clones; where checked, under half of the loss comes from unresolved V genes, and the rest has no known cause. Recorded for this sample are approximately 97,000 clones; 86% of them occurred a single time. Around 5.2% of the sample goes to the ten largest clones.

The junction shows trimming of 3 bases on V and 3 bases on J, plus 6 bases between the germline ends. The CDR3 has 13 amino acids, counting the end cysteine and phenylalanine. Just CDR3 DNA is preserved here, 39 bases in frame from base 1. According to the germline V gene, CDR1 reads MGHDK and CDR2 reads SYGVNS. The chain joins TRBV25-1 to TRBJ2-1, with no reliable assignment of the D segment. The TCR was taken from an adult with an advanced solid tumor such as melanoma, head and neck, liver or kidney cancer. Sequencing was performed on CD4+ or CD8+ T cells sorted from blood, taken in a trial of the OX40 agonist ivuxolimab. The sequence in DNA is TGTGCCAGCAGTGATAAGGTCTACAATGAGCAGTTCTTC. It is translated as CASSDKVYNEQFF.